These T cell receptor beta chains were read from a single sample in a study of CD8 T cells in Susac syndrome. TCRdb re-derived calls from the immunoSEQ multiplex PCR reads in MiXCR, one entry per CDR3 protein. The table lists 150,000 to 200,000 distinct CDR3 sequences, 90% to 95% of them singletons. Material for sequencing was CD4+ T cells from PBMCs. The source of these receptors is a human donor in good health. Both conserved end residues are part of each CDR3. A D gene is named only where the DNA matches it firmly. The size entry is marked missing in some rows and otherwise reads once, few, many or a size class.

TRBJ1-5	once	TRBV27	-	TGTGCCAGCAGTTCCGCGACAGCGTCTGGCAATCAGCCCCAGCATTTT	CASSSATASGNQPQHF
TRBJ2-7	once	TRBV6-5	-	TGTGCCAGCAGTTACCGGGGCGATAGCTCCTACGAGCAGTACTTC	CASSYRGDSSYEQYF
TRBJ2-1	-	TRBV27	TRBD2	TGTGCCAGCAGCTGGAGCGGGGGGGACAATGAGCAGTTCTTC	CASSWSGGDNEQFF
TRBJ2-5	-	TRBV20-1	-	TGCAGTGCTAGAGAGGGGCGGCCCCAGTACTTC	CSAREGRPQYF
TRBJ1-2	-	TRBV6-1	-	TGTGCCAGCAGTGAGACAGGCGCGGGGAGCTATGGCTACACCTTC	CASSETGAGSYGYTF
TRBJ1-1	-	TRBV5-6	-	TGTGCCAGCAGCGCTTACACTGAAGCTTTCTTT	CASSAYTEAFF
TRBJ2-3	-	TRBV20-1	-	TGCAGTGCCTTCCGTAGCGGTAGCACAGATACGCAGTATTTT	CSAFRSGSTDTQYF
TRBJ1-2	-	TRBV10-3	TRBD1	TGTGCCATTAATCCCGGGACAGGGAGTGCCCCCGGGTATGGCTACACCTTC	CAINPGTGSAPGYGYTF
TRBJ2-5	-	TRBV7-3	-	TGTGCCAGGCCACCCACGTACCAAGAGACCCAGTACTTC	CARPPTYQETQYF
TRBJ2-7	-	TRBV4-3	TRBD2	TGCGCCAGCAGCGGCGGACTAGCATACGAGCAGTACTTC	CASSGGLAYEQYF
TRBJ1-1	-	TRBV20-1	-	TGCAGTGCTAGAGTCCCGACGGCGAACACTGAAGCTTTCTTT	CSARVPTANTEAFF
TRBJ2-1	-	TRBV4-3	-	TGCGCCAGCAGCCCAACGGGGGAGGCCGGCGATGAGCAGTTCTTC	CASSPTGEAGDEQFF
TRBJ2-3	-	TRBV9	-	TGTGCCAGCAGCCCGCGGACAGTCTGGGGGACAGATACGCAGTATTTT	CASSPRTVWGTDTQYF
TRBJ2-7	-	TRBV5-1	-	TGCGCCAGCAGCTTGGAGCCAGGGGTGTCCTACGAGCAGTACTTC	CASSLEPGVSYEQYF